The 14 T cell receptor beta chains in this list originate from one sample, sequenced in a study of blood T cell repertoires in COVID-19. The data were produced by immunoSEQ multiplex PCR, yet TCRdb's version contains in-frame clones alone and is incomplete. Altogether 130,000 to 150,000 clones are present, around four fifths being singletons, with the ten largest covering nearly 3%. Sequenced input: peripheral blood. The source is a woman aged 35 to 49 with active or convalescent COVID-19.

A note on this clone: The same CDR3 also results from other DNA sequences found in this sample. The chain couples TRBV19 to TRBJ1-2, with 9 bases lining up with TRBD1. With 5 bases clipped from V and 6 bases from J, the junction kept 4 bases outside the gene matches. CDR1 and CDR2 (germline): LNHDA, SQIVND (reference sequence). The CDR3 loop spans 13 amino acids. CDR3 in amino acids: CASSARTGDGYTF. CDR3 DNA sequence: TGTGCCAGTAGTGCGCGGACAGGGGATGGCTACACCTTC.

V is TRBV24-1 and J is TRBJ2-2; D not certain. Per germline, CDR1 KGHDR and CDR2 SFDVKD. This CDR3 is 12 amino acids long. Deletions cut 9 bases from V and 1 base from J, with 5 bases between. The CDR3 coding sequence is TGTGCCACCGGGCGGAACACCGGGGAGCTGTTTTTT. This gives the protein CATGRNTGELFF.

The V and J genes are TRBV11-3 and TRBJ2-7, with 8 nucleotides matching TRBD2. Per germline, CDR1 SGHNT and CDR2 YENEEA. With V trimmed by 5 bases and J by 0 bases, 6 bases remained unmatched. CDR3 length: 15 amino acids. CDR3 sequence (DNA): TGTGCCAGCAGCCCCAGCGGGGGTTTCTCCTACGAGCAGTACTTC. Its translation is CASSPSGGFSYEQYF.

V is TRBV7-2 and J is TRBJ2-5, with no clear D. Germline CDR1 and CDR2: SGHTA and FQGNSA. The CDR3 is 14 residues long. Between the trimmed V and J ends, which lost 5 bases and 2 bases, there was a span of 12 bases. CDR3 DNA: TGTGCCAGCAGCAAAGCCTACTCACAAGAGACCCAGTACTTC. Translated, it gives CASSKAYSQETQYF.

The V and J genes are TRBV9 and TRBJ1-3; D is ambiguous. The germline V gene has CDR1 SGDLS and CDR2 YYNGEE. The ends were cut back, 1 base at V and 0 bases at J, with 8 bases in the middle. This CDR3 has 15 amino acids. CDR3 nucleotide sequence: TGTGCCAGCAGCGTATATGGCACCTCTGGAAACACCATATATTTT. It translates to CASSVYGTSGNTIYF. The full variable domain, with the rest looked up from reference TRBV9 and TRBJ1-3, is DSGVTQTPKHLITATGQRVTLRCSPRSGDLSVYWYQQSLDQGLQFLIQYYNGEERAKGNILERFSAQQFPDLHSELNLSSLELGDSALYFCASSVYGTSGNTIYFGEGSWLTVV.

The chain uses TRBV18 and TRBJ1-2; D not certain. Trimming shortened V by 2 bases and J by 2 bases, and 9 bases separated the two germline ends. Germline CDR1 and CDR2: KGHSH and LQKENI. The CDR3 spans 14 residues. In nucleotides, the CDR3 is TGTGCCAGCTCACCAATCGACGGGAACTATGGCTACACCTTC. As protein: CASSPIDGNYGYTF.

The chain joins TRBV5-1 to TRBJ2-1, with a possible D match to TRBD2 (5 bases). There are 13 residues in the CDR3. The V end lost 0 bases, the J end lost 6 bases, and 7 bases lay between the germline ends. Germline V gene data show CDR1 as SGHRS and CDR2 as YFSETQ. The CDR3 protein is CASSLGTSNEQFF. CDR3 DNA sequence: TGCGCCAGCAGCTTGGGGACTTCCAATGAGCAGTTCTTC. Full variable domain (remainder filled in from reference TRBV5-1 and TRBJ2-1): KAGVTQTPRYLIKTRGQQVTLSCSPISGHRSVSWYQQTPGQGLQFLFEYFSETQRNKGNFPGRFSGRQFSNSRSEMNVSTLELGDSALYLCASSLGTSNEQFFGPGTRLTVL.

This clone has more than one count but fewer than ten. The V call is TRBV27, the J call TRBJ2-5; 15 bases agree with TRBD2. The trim removed 6 bases at V and 2 bases at J, leaving 10 bases unmatched. CDR1 is MNHEY, CDR2 SMNVEV, per germline (reference sequence). This CDR3 has 18 amino acids. The CDR3 coding sequence is TGTGCCAGCAGCCTTGGACTAGCGGGGGGGCCTGGGCAAGAGACCCAGTACTTC. Its protein is CASSLGLAGGPGQETQYF.

The chain couples TRBV16 to TRBJ1-2; 7 bases line up with TRBD1. CDR3 length: 18 residues. Germline CDR1 reads KGHSY; CDR2 reads FQNENV. J gave up 7 bases and V 4 bases, and 21 bases lay outside the gene matches. Here the CDR3 DNA reads TGTGCCAGCAGCCTCAAAGCGGTAACAGGGGCTACTACGGGTGGCTACACCTTC. Its translation: CASSLKAVTGATTGGYTF.

The chain recombines TRBV7-2 with TRBJ2-3; D uncertain. Per germline, CDR1 SGHTA and CDR2 FQGNSA. The germline V and J ends were trimmed by 1 base and 5 bases, with 4 bases remaining between them. The CDR3 is 12 amino acids. CDR3 DNA: TGTGCCAGCAGCTTAGTCCGAGATACGCAGTATTTT. As protein: CASSLVRDTQYF.

The genes are TRBV7-2 and TRBJ1-5, with D unresolved. The CDR3 contains 12 residues. Per germline, CDR1 SGHTA and CDR2 FQGNSA. The germline V and J ends were trimmed by 11 bases and 2 bases, with 10 bases remaining between them. CDR3 sequence reads: CAVREGNQPQHF. CDR3 DNA: TGTGCCGTACGAGAGGGCAATCAGCCCCAGCATTTT.

The chain uses TRBV28 and TRBJ1-1; D gene unclear. Germline loops: CDR1 MDHEN, CDR2 SYDVKM. The CDR3 spans 14 residues. V was pared by 6 bases and J by 0 bases, with 11 bases between. CDR3 sequence: CASRSWQMNTEAFF. CDR3 nucleotides: TGTGCCAGCAGGTCTTGGCAGATGAACACTGAAGCTTTCTTT.

In nucleotides, the CDR3 is TGTGCCAGCACCTCCTTCGGAGCCAATCAGCCCCAGCATTTT. Amino acids: CASTSFGANQPQHF. The chain has TRBV28 and TRBJ1-5; D gene uncertain. The CDR3 covers 14 residues. Looked up from germline, CDR1 is MDHEN and CDR2 is SYDVKM. With 7 bases removed from V and 3 bases from J, the gap between germline ends came to 13 bases.

This clone has a single count. This rearrangement joins TRBV15 to TRBJ1-5, with 8 bases that match TRBD1. V lost 1 base to trimming and J lost 4 bases; unmatched junction nucleotides: 15. The CDR3 is made up of 19 amino acids. The V gene's germline CDR1 is LNHNV and CDR2 YYDKDF (reference sequence). For the CDR3, the DNA is TGTGCCACCAGCAGAGTTATAGGAATGGACAGGGTAGTTAATCAGCCCCAGCATTTT. This encodes CATSRVIGMDRVVNQPQHF. The variable domain in full, with the rest retrieved from reference TRBV15 and TRBJ1-5, is DAMVIQNPRYQVTQFGKPVTLSCSQTLNHNVMYWYQQKSSQAPKLLFHYYDKDFNNEADTPDNFQSRRPNTSFCFLDIRSPGLGDTAMYLCATSRVIGMDRVVNQPQHFGDGTRLSIL.